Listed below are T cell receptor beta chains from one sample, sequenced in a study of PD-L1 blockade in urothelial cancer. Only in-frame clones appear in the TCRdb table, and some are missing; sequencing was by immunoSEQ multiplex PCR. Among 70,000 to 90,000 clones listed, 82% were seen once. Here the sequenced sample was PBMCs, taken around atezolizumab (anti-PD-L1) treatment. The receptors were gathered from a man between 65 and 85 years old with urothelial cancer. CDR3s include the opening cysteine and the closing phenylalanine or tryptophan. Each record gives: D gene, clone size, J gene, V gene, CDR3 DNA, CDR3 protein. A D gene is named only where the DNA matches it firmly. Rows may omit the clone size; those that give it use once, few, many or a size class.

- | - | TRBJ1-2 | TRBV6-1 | TGTGCCACCATCCCACAGGGCACCGATTTGAAAGGCTACACCTTC | CATIPQGTDLKGYTF
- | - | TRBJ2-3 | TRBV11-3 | TGTGCCAGCAGCCGGGCGGGCACTCCCACAGATACGCAGTATTTT | CASSRAGTPTDTQYF
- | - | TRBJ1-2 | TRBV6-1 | TGTGCCAGCAGTGAAAGCCGGGGGGGTGGCTACACCTTC | CASSESRGGGYTF
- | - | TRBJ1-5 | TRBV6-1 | TGTGCCAGCAGTGGCTTCCGGGACACTAACCAGCATTTT | CASSGFRDTNQHF
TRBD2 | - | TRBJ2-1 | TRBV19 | TGTGCCAGTAGTATAGAGGGGGGGACGGATGAGCAGTTCTTC | CASSIEGGTDEQFF
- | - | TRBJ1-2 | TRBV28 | TGTGCCAGCAGTTTGCCCGAGAACTATGGCTACACCTTC | CASSLPENYGYTF
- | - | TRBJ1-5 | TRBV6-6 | TGTGCCAGCAGCTTTGACGGGGACAATCAGCCCCAGCATTTT | CASSFDGDNQPQHF
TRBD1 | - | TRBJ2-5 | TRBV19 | TGTGCCAGTAGGGGACAGGGGATGGAGACCCAGTACTTC | CASRGQGMETQYF
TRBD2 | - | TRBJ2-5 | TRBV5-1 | TGCGCCAGCAGCTTTACTAGCGGGAGAAAAGAGACCCAGTACTTC | CASSFTSGRKETQYF
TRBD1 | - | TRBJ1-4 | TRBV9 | TGTGCCAGCAGCGCCACCCCCGGGACAGGTCCTAATGAAAAACTGTTTTTT | CASSATPGTGPNEKLFF
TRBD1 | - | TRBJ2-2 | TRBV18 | TGTGCCAGCTCACCGGCGACAGGGCTAACCGGGGAGCTGTTTTTT | CASSPATGLTGELFF
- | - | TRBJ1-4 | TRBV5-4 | TGTGCCAGCAGCTTCGAAAGGCGCGGTGAAAAACTGTTTTTT | CASSFERRGEKLFF
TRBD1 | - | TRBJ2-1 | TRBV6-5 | TGTGCCAGCAGTAAAAGGCCGGGACAGAACAATGAGCAGTTCTTC | CASSKRPGQNNEQFF
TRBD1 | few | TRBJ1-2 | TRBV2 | TGTGCCAGCAGCGGGACAGGGAACTATGGCTACACCTTC | CASSGTGNYGYTF
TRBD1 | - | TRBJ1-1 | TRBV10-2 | TGCGCCAGCAGTGAAAGGGGGCGTTTAGGTACTGAAGCTTTCTTT | CASSERGRLGTEAFF
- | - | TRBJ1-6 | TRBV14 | TGTGCCAGCAGCCAATCCGGGACAAATAATTCACCCCTCCACTTT | CASSQSGTNNSPLHF
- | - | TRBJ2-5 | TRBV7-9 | TGTGCCAGCAGCGACCGACAGGATCCCCAAGAGACCCAGTACTTC | CASSDRQDPQETQYF
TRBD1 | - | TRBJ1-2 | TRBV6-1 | TGTGCCAGCACGGACAGGGGGGTTGATGGCTACACCTTC | CASTDRGVDGYTF
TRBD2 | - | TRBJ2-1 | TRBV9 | TGTGCCAGCAGCCCCGGACTAGCGGGAACTTGGGAGCAGTTCTTC | CASSPGLAGTWEQFF
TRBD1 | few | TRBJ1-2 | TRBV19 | TGTGCCAGCCAGGTGCGGACAGGGGGCCTGGGGAATGGCTACACCTTC | CASQVRTGGLGNGYTF
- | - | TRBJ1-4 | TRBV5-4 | TGTGCCAGCAGCTCCAAGGGGGGGCTCGAGATAGCTGAAAAACTGTTTTTT | CASSSKGGLEIAEKLFF
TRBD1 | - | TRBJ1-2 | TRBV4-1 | TGCGCCAGCAGCCAAGCGTCCCAGGGGGTTAACTATGGCTACACCTTC | CASSQASQGVNYGYTF
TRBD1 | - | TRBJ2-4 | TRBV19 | TGTGCCAGTAGTATACAGGGGGCTGGCAAAAACATTCAGTACTTC | CASSIQGAGKNIQYF
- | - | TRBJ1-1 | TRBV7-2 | TGTGCCAGCAGCCCCTCGACAGGGAACACTGAAGCTTTCTTT | CASSPSTGNTEAFF
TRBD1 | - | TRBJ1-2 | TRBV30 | TGTGCCTGGAGAATCGGGGACAGGGGTGTCTATGGCTACACCTTC | CAWRIGDRGVYGYTF
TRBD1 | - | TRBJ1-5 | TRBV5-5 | TGTGCCAGCAGCCGAACAGGGGGAGCGGGTCAGCCCCAGCATTTT | CASSRTGGAGQPQHF
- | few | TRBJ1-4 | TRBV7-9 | TGTGCCACCGGAGGGGAAAAACTGTTTTTT | CATGGEKLFF
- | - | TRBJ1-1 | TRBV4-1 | TGCGCCAGCAGCCAAGACTCCAGGAACACTGAAGCTTTCTTT | CASSQDSRNTEAFF